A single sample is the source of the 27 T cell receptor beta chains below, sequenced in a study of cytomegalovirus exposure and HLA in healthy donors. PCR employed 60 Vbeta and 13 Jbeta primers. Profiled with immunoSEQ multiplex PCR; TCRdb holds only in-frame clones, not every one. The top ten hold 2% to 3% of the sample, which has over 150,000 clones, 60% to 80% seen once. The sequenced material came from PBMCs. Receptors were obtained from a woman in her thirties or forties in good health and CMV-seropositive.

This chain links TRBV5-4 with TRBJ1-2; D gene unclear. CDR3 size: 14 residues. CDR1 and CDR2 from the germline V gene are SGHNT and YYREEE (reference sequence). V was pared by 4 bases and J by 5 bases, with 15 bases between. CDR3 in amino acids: CASSPLSGSYGYTF. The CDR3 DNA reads TGTGCCAGCAGCCCATTATCAGGAAGTTATGGCTACACCTTC.

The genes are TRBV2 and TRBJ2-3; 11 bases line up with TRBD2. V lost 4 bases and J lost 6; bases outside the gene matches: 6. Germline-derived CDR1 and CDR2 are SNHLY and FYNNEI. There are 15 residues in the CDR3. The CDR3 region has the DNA TGTGCCAGCAGTGGTTCTAGCGGGGGGTCTGATACGCAGTATTTT. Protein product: CASSGSSGGSDTQYF.

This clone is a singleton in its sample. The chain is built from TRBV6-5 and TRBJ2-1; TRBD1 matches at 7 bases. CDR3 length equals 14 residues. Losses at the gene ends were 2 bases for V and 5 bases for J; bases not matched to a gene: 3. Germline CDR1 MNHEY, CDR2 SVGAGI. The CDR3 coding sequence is TGTGCCAGCAGTTACGGACAGGTCAACAATGAGCAGTTCTTC. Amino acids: CASSYGQVNNEQFF.

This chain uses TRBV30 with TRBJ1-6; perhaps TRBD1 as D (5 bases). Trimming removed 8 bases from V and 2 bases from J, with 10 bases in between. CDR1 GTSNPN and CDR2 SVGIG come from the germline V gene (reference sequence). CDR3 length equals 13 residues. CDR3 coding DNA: TGTGCCGCCGGGGGGACCTATAATTCACCCCTCCACTTT. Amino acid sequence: CAAGGTYNSPLHF.

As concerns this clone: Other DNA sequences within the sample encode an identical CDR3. This CDR3 is CASSPGGTDTQYF. DNA of the CDR3: TGTGCCAGCAGCCCAGGGGGCACAGATACGCAGTATTTT. The J gene is TRBJ2-3, the V gene TRBV7-2; tentatively, D is TRBD1 (6 bases). V was clipped by 5 bases and J by 1 base, with 7 bases between them. The CDR3 consists of 13 residues. Germline CDR1 and CDR2: SGHTA and FQGNSA.

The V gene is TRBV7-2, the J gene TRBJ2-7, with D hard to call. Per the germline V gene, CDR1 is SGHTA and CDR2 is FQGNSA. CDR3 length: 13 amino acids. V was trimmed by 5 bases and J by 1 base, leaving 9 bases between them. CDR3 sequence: CASSPYISYEQYF. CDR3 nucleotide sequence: TGTGCCAGCAGCCCCTATATATCCTACGAGCAGTACTTC.

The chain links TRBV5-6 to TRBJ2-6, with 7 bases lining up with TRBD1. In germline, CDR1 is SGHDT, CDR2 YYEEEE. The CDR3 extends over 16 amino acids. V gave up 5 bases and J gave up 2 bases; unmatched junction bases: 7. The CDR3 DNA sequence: TGTGCCAGCAGGCTCCTCAGGGGGACTGGGGCCAACGTCCTGACTTTC. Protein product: CASRLLRGTGANVLTF. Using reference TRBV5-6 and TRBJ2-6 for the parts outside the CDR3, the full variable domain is DAGVTQSPTHLIKTRGQQVTLRCSPKSGHDTVSWYQQALGQGPQFIFQYYEEEERQRGNFPDRFSGHQFPNYSSELNVNALLLGDSALYLCASRLLRGTGANVLTFGAGSRLTVL.

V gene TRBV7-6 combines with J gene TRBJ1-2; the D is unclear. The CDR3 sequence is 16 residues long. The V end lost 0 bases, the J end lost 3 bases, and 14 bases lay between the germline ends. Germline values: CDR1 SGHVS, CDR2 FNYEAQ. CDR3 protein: CASSLARDKPDYGYTF. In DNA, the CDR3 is TGTGCCAGCAGCTTAGCGAGAGACAAACCAGACTATGGCTACACCTTC.

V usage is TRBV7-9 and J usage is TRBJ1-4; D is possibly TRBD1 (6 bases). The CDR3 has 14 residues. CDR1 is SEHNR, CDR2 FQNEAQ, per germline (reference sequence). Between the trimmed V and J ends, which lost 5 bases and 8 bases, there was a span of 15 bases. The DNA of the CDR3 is TGTGCCAGCAGCGCCCGGGGAGGGGGGGAAAAACTGTTTTTT. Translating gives CASSARGGGEKLFF.

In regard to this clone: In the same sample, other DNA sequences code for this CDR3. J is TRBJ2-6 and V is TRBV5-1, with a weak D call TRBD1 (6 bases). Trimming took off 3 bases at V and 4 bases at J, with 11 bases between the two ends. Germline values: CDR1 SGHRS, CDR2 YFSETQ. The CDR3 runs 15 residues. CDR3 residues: CASSSGDRGANVLTF. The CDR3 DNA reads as TGCGCCAGCAGCTCAGGGGATCGGGGGGCCAACGTCCTGACTTTC.

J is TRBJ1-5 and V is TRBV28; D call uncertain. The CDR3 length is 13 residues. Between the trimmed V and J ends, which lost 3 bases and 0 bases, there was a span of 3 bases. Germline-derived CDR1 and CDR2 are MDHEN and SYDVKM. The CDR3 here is CASSLSSNQPQHF. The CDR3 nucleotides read TGTGCCAGCAGTTTGAGTAGCAATCAGCCCCAGCATTTT.

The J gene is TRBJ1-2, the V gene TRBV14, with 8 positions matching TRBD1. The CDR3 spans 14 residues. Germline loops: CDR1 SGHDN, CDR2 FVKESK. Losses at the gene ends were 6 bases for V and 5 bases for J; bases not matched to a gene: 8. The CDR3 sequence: CASRSGQGLYGYTF. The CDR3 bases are TGTGCCAGCAGGTCAGGACAGGGCCTATATGGCTACACCTTC.

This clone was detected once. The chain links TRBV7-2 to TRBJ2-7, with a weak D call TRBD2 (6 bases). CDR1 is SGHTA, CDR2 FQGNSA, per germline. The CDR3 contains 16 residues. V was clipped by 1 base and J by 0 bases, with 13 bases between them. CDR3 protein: CASSLDRDLSSYEQYF. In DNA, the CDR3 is TGTGCCAGCAGCTTAGATCGGGACTTAAGCTCCTACGAGCAGTACTTC.

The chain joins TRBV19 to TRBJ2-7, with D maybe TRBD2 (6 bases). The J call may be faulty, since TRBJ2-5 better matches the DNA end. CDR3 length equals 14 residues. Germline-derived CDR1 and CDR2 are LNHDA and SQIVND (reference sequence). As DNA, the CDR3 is TGTGCCAGTAGTGCGTTAGCGGTCCAAGAGACCCAGTACTTC. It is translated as CASSALAVQETQYF.

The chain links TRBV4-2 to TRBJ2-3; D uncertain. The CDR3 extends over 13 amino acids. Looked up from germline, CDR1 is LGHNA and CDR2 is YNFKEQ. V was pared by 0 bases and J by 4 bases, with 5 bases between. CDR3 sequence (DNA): TGTGCCAGCAGCCAAGATCTTGCAGATACGCAGTATTTT. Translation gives CASSQDLADTQYF.

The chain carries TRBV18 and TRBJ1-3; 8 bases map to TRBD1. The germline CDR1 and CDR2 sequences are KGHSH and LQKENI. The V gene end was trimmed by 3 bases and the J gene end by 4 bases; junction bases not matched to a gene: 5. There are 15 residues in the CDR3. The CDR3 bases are TGTGCCAGCTCACCTCCAGGGGGCGCAGGAAACACCATATATTTT. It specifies CASSPPGGAGNTIYF.

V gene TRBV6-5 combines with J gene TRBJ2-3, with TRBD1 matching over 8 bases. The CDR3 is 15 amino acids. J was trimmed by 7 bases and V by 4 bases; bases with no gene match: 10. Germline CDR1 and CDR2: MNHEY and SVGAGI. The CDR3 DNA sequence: TGTGCCAGCAGTTCCGGACAGGGAGGAAGAAATACGCAGTATTTT. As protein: CASSSGQGGRNTQYF.

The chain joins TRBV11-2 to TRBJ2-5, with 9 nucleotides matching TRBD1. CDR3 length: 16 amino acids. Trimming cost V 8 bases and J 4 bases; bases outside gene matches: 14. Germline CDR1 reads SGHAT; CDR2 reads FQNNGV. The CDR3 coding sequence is TGTGCCAGCGGAACCGGTGGGGACAGGGACACAGAGACCCAGTACTTC. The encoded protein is CASGTGGDRDTETQYF.

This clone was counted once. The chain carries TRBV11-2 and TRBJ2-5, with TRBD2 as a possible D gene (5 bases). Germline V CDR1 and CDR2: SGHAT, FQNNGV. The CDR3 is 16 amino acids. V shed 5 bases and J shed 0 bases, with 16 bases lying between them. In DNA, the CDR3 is TGTGCCAGCAGCGCCAACGGACTTGGATACCAAGAGACCCAGTACTTC. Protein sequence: CASSANGLGYQETQYF.

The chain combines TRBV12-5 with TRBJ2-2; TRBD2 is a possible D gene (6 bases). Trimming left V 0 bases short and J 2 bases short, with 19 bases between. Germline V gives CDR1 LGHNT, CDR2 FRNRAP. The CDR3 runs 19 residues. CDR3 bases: TGTGCTAGTGGTTTGGTCGCGTTCCGAGAGCGGGTTAACACCGGGGAGCTGTTTTTT. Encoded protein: CASGLVAFRERVNTGELFF.

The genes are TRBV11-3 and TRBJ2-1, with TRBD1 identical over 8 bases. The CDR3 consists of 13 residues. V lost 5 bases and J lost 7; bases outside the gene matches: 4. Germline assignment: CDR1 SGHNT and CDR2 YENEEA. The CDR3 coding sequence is TGTGCCAGCAGCCAGGGGGCAAGTAATGAGCAGTTCTTC. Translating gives CASSQGASNEQFF.

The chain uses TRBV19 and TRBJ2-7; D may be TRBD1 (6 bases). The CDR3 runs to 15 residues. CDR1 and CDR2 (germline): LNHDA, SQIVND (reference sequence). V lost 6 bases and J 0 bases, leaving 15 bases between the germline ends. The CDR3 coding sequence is TGTGCCAGTAGCTTGGATCCGACAGGCTCCTACGAGCAGTACTTC. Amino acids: CASSLDPTGSYEQYF.

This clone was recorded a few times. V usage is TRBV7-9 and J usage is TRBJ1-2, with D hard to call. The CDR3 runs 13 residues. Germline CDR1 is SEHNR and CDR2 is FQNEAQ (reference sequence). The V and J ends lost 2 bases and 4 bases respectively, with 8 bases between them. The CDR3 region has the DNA TGTGCCAGCAGCTTACCTGGCGGCTATGGCTACACCTTC. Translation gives CASSLPGGYGYTF.

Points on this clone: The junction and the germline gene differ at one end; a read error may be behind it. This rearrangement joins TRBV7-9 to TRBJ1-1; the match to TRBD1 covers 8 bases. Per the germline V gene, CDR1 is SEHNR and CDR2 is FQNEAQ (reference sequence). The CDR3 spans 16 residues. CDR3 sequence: CSSSLAGTGRPTEAFF. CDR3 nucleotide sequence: TGTTCCAGCAGCTTAGCCGGGACAGGTCGTCCCACTGAAGCTTTCTTT.

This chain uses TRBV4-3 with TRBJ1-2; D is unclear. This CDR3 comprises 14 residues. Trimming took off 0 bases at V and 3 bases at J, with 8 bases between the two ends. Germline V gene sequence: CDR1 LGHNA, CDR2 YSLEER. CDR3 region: CASSQDPPDYGYTF. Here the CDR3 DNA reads TGCGCCAGCAGCCAAGATCCTCCAGACTATGGCTACACCTTC.

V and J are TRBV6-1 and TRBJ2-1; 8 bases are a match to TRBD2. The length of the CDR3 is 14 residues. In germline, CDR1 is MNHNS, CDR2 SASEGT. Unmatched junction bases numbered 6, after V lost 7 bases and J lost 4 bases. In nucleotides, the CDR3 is TGTGCCAGCACCGGGGGGGACCTGTACAATGAGCAGTTCTTC. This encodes CASTGGDLYNEQFF.

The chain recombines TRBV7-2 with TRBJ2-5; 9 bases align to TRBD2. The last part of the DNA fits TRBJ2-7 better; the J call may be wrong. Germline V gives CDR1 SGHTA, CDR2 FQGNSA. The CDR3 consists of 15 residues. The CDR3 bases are TGTGCCAGCACCCTCTTAGGGACTAGCCCCTACGAGCAGTACTTC. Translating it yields CASTLLGTSPYEQYF.